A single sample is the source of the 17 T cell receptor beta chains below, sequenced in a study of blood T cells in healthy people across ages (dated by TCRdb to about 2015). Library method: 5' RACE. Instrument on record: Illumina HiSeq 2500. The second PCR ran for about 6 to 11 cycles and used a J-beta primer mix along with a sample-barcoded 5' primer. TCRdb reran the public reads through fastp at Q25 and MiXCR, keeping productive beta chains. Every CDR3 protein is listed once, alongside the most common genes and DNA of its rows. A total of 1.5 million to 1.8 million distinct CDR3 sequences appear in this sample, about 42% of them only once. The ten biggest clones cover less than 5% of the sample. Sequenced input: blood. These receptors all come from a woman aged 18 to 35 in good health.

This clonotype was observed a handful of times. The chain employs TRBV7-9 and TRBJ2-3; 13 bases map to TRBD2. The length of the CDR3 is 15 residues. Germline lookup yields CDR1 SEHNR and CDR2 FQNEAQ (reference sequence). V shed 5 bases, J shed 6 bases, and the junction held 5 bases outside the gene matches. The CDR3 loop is CASSTTSGRADTQYF. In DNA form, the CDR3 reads TGTGCCAGCAGCACCACTAGCGGGAGGGCTGATACGCAGTATTTT.

CDR3 amino acids: CSALAGNSYNEQFF. The CDR3 DNA follows: TGCAGTGCTCTAGCGGGGAACTCCTACAATGAGCAGTTCTTC. The chain recombines TRBV20-1 with TRBJ2-1; 9 positions agree with TRBD2. Germline loops: CDR1 DFQATT, CDR2 SNEGSKA (reference sequence). With V trimmed by 5 bases and J by 0 bases, 2 bases remained unmatched. The CDR3 has 14 residues.

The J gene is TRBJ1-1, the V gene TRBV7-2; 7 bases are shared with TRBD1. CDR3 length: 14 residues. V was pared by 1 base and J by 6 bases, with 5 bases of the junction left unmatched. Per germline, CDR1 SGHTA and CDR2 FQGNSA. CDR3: CASSLGDRVSEAFF. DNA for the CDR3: TGTGCCAGCAGCTTAGGTGACAGGGTTTCTGAAGCTTTCTTT.

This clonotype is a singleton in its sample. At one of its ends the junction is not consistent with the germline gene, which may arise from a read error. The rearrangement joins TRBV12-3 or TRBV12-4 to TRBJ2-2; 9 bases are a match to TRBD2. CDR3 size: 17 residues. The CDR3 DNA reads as TGTGCAAGCAGTTTAAGCCTAGCGGGAAGAAACACCGGGGAGCTGTTTTTT. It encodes CASSLSLAGRNTGELFF.

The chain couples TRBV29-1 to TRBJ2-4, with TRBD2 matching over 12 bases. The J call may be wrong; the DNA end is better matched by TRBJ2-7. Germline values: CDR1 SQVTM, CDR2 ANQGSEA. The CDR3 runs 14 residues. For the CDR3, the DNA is TGCAGCGGCAGACTAGCGGGAGTTCTAAACGAGCAGTACTTC. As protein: CSGRLAGVLNEQYF.

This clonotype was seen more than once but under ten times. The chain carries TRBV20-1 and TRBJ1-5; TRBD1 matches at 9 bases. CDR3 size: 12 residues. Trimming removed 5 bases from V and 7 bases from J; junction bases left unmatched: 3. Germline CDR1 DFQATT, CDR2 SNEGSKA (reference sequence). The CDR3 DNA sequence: TGCAGTGCTCCGGACAGGGGACAGCCCCAGCATTTT. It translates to CSAPDRGQPQHF.

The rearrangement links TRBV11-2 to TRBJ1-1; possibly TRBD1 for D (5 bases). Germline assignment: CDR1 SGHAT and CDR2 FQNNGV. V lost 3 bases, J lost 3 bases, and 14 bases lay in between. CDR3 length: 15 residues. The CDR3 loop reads CASSFWGNRDTEAFF. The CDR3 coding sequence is TGTGCCAGCAGCTTCTGGGGGAATCGGGACACTGAAGCTTTCTTT.

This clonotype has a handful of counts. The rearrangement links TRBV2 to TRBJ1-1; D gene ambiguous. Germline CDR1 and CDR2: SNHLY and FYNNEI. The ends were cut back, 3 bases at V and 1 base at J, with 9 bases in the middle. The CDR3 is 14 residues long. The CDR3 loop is CASSDRRTNTEAFF. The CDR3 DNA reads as TGTGCCAGCAGTGACCGGCGGACGAACACTGAAGCTTTCTTT.

CDR3 nucleotides: TGTGCCATCAGTGAGCCGGGACAGGCCCCCTACGAGCAGTACTTC. Translation: CAISEPGQAPYEQYF. This chain links TRBV10-3 with TRBJ2-5, with 8 nucleotides matching TRBD1. TRBJ2-7 matches the DNA end more closely, so the J call is doubtful. Germline V gives CDR1 ENHRY, CDR2 SYGVKD. The CDR3 extends over 15 amino acids.

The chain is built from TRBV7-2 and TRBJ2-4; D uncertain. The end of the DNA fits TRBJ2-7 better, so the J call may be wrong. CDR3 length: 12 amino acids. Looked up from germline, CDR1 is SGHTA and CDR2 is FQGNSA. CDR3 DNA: TGTGCCAGCAGCTGGGGTAGGGCCGAGCAGTACTTC. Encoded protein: CASSWGRAEQYF.

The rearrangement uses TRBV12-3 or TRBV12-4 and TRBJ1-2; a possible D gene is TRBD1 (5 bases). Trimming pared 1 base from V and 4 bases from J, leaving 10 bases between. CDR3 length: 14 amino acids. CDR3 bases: TGTGCCAGCAGTTTAGGTGAGGGGCGCTATGGCTACACCTTC. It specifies CASSLGEGRYGYTF.

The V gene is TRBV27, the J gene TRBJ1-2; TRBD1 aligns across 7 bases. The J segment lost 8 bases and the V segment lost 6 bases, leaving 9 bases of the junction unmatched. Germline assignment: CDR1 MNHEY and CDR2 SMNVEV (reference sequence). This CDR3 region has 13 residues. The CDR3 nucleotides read TGTGCCAGCAGCCTTCACAGGGGACGAGGCTACACCTTC. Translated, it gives CASSLHRGRGYTF.

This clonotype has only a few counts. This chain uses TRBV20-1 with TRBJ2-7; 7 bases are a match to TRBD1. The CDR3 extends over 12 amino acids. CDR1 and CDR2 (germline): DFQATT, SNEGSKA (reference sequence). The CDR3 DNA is TGCAGCGCAACCGGGACAGTCTACGAGCAGTACTTC. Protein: CSATGTVYEQYF.

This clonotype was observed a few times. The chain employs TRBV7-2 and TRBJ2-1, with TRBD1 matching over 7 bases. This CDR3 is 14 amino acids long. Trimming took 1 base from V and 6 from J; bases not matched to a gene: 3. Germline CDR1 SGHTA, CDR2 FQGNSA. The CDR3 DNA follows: TGTGCCAGCAGCTTAGTGGGGACAGTCAATGAGCAGTTCTTC. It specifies CASSLVGTVNEQFF.

CDR3 nucleotides: TGTGCCAGCAGACCCCTTGTAGCCTATGGCTACACCTTC. Its protein is CASRPLVAYGYTF. This sequence joins TRBV28 and TRBJ1-2; D uncertain. This CDR3 comprises 13 residues. Trimming cost V 6 bases and J 4 bases, with 12 bases left between them. The germline gives CDR1 MDHEN, CDR2 SYDVKM.

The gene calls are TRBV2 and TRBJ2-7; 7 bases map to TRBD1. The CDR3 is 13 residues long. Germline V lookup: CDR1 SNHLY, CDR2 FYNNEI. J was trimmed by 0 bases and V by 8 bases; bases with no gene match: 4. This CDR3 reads CASPRGPSYEQYF. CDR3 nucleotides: TGTGCCAGCCCAAGGGGGCCCTCCTACGAGCAGTACTTC.

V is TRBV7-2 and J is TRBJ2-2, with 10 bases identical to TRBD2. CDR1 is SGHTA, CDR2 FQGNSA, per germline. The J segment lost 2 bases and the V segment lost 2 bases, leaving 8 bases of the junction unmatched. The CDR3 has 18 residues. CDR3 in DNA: TGTGCCAGCAGCTTATGGGGTAGCGGGGGGACAAACACCGGGGAGCTGTTTTTT. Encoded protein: CASSLWGSGGTNTGELFF.